This T cell receptor (beta chain) was obtained from a study of CD8+ T cells in alopecia areata. Investigators isolated RNA and reverse transcribed it into cDNA to act as the sequencing template. Measured with immunoSEQ multiplex PCR; TCRdb has only the in-frame clones, and not every one. The sample holds about 82,000 clones, approximately 50% seen once. The CDR3 length is 18 residues. Trimming stripped 2 bases from V and 5 bases from J, with 25 bases between. Germline lookup yields CDR1 SQVTM and CDR2 ANQGSEA. Sequencing was carried out using NKG2D-high CD8+ T cells sorted from blood. This sequence originates from a human donor with alopecia areata. The chain employs TRBV29-1 and TRBJ2-1; D is perhaps TRBD2 (6 bases). Written as DNA, the CDR3 is TGCAGCGTTGAATCCGCGACCTATTCGCTAGCGTCCCACAATGAGCAGTTCTTC. It specifies CSVESATYSLASHNEQFF.